These 8 T cell receptor beta chains were sequenced from one sample in a study of CD8 T cells in ankylosing spondylitis listed by TCRdb under 2017. Paper-wide results and their limitations: Blood from ankylosing spondylitis patients appeared to be characterized by a TCR beta motif made up of under ten highly homologous amino acid variants.

Libraries came from 5' RACE. The instrument was an Illumina HiSeq 2500. TCRdb handled the public reads itself, with Q25 trimming in fastp and clone calling in MiXCR, and kept productive beta chains. All rows with the same CDR3 protein become a single entry with the most common DNA and genes. Within this sample are about 800,000 distinct CDR3 sequences, with over 9.5% of them counted one time only. 0.51% of the sample is taken by the ten largest. No antigen is known for these receptors. The sequencing sample was made of blood, either unsorted or a sorted T cell fraction (not recorded which). The receptors come from a male donor with ankylosing spondylitis.

This clonotype occurred a few times. The genes are TRBV20-1 and TRBJ2-1; no clear D gene. V was trimmed by 5 bases and J by 1 base, leaving 18 bases between them. Per the germline V gene, CDR1 is DFQATT and CDR2 is SNEGSKA (reference sequence). CDR3 length equals 16 residues. The DNA of the CDR3 is TGCAGTGCTTCGGGCCAGAACCTCGGTTCCTACAATGAGCAGTTCTTC. Encoded protein: CSASGQNLGSYNEQFF.

This clonotype was counted between two and nine times. The chain combines TRBV5-1 with TRBJ2-1, with D hard to call. V was clipped by 4 bases and J by 1 base, with 15 bases between them. The CDR3 covers 16 residues. Germline-derived CDR1 and CDR2 are SGHRS and YFSETQ. The CDR3 region has the DNA TGCGCCAGCAGCCCCGGTAGGGCGGTGTCCTACAATGAGCAGTTCTTC. Its translation is CASSPGRAVSYNEQFF.

The chain couples TRBV20-1 to TRBJ1-5, with D maybe TRBD1 (5 bases). Germline V lookup: CDR1 DFQATT, CDR2 SNEGSKA (reference sequence). V was trimmed by 6 bases and J by 0 bases, leaving 12 bases between them. The CDR3 contains 14 residues. CDR3 bases: TGCAGTGCCAAGCGGGGCAATAGCAATCAGCCCCAGCATTTT. Protein sequence: CSAKRGNSNQPQHF.

In its sample, this clonotype was seen many times. The chain uses TRBV6-1 and TRBJ2-2; D gene unclear. Germline assignment: CDR1 MNHNS and CDR2 SASEGT. With 7 bases removed from V and 2 bases from J, the gap between germline ends came to 8 bases. The CDR3 runs 13 residues. The CDR3 region is CASTRRNTGELFF. CDR3 coding DNA: TGTGCCAGCACGCGGCGAAACACCGGGGAGCTGTTTTTT.

In this sample, this clonotype turned up many times. V is TRBV7-2 and J is TRBJ2-3, with a possible D match to TRBD2 (5 bases). The V and J ends lost 4 bases and 0 bases respectively, with 17 bases between them. Germline CDR1 SGHTA, CDR2 FQGNSA. The CDR3 runs 17 residues. Here the CDR3 reads CASSSTLWRRSTDTQYF. The CDR3 nucleotides read TGTGCCAGCAGCTCGACCCTTTGGCGGAGGAGCACAGATACGCAGTATTTT.

The rearrangement links TRBV6-2 or TRBV6-3 to TRBJ1-2, with D uncertain. Germline V gene lookup returns CDR1 MNHEY and CDR2 SVGEGT. CDR3 size: 12 residues. Trimming cost V 0 bases and J 8 bases, with 7 bases left between them. In nucleotides, the CDR3 is TGTGCCAGCAGTTACTCGATGGAAGGCTACACCTTC. Its protein is CASSYSMEGYTF.

This chain links TRBV20-1 with TRBJ2-7; D ambiguous. CDR1 is DFQATT, CDR2 SNEGSKA, per germline (reference sequence). The CDR3 is 12 amino acids. The V gene lost 3 bases and the J gene lost 6 bases, with 12 bases spanning the gap. The CDR3 sequence is CSARSGFLEQYF. CDR3 nucleotide sequence: TGCAGTGCTAGGAGTGGTTTTCTCGAGCAGTACTTC.

Only a few counts were recorded for this clonotype. V is TRBV6-6 and J is TRBJ2-1, with D tentatively TRBD1 (6 bases). V lost 7 bases to trimming and J lost 2 bases, with 9 bases between them. Germline V lookup: CDR1 MNHNY, CDR2 SVGAGI (reference sequence). This CDR3 is 13 amino acids long. This CDR3 is CASIRTAYNEQFF. In DNA, the CDR3 is TGTGCCAGCATAAGGACAGCCTACAATGAGCAGTTCTTC.